Sequencing of this T cell receptor (beta chain) was carried out in a study of shared T cell receptors in the human thymus listed by TCRdb under 2021. For the study in its entirety: The study examined how the human thymus generates shared, self-reactive T-cell receptor alpha chains.

CDR1 and CDR2 are read off the germline V gene as MNHEY and SVGAGI. V loses 4 bases of germline sequence and J loses 7 bases, and the interval between the two ends is 16 bases. Measured from the cysteine to the phenylalanine, the CDR3 is 15 residues long. The read is trimmed to its CDR3 DNA, 45 bases read in frame from base 1. This clone appeared a single time. Which antigen it targets is not known. Base-call qualities are not available, and no considerably larger clone is one nucleotide away. Receptors were amplified or captured by the immunoSEQ multiplex PCR assay. Sourced from immuneACCESS, this table was stored by TCRdb with only in-frame sequences that have V and J called. A share of the clones is absent; for the studies checked, an unresolved V gene accounts for under half, and the remainder has no known explanation. Counted in this sample were about 730,000 clones; roughly 85% of them appeared once. The ten largest clones represent roughly 0.01% of the sample.

These records were also assigned to another study, of human thymus T cells. As that second paper reports: Immunologically healthy infants undergoing open corrective cardiac surgery for congenital heart defects in Finland were used as donors. The thymus tissue came from surgical resects taken out during corrective cardiac surgery. Usage of V and J gene segments appeared to be biased in both the thymic and the peripheral blood repertoires. The related research reported highly overlapping thymic TCR repertoires among unrelated individuals. The study used eight infant thymus samples plus four related peripheral blood samples to characterize TCR alpha and beta repertoires. Donor ages ranging from roughly 7 to 250 days were recorded, and 5 to 7 male and a couple of female infants were included in the cohort. Thymocytes were released mechanically from tissue and stored at -70 °C as pellets of about 8.5-31 million cells. Genomic DNA was extracted from frozen cell pellets with a QIAsymphony instrument. Using the immunoSEQ multiplex PCR assay, the TCRB and TCRAD loci were amplified from a standardized quantity of quality-controlled genomic DNA. The amplicons spanned the V(D)J region and were long enough to cover the CDR3 and allow V and J genes to be identified. The commercial immunoSEQ service was used to sequence amplicons on an Illumina platform. Primer bias and sequencing errors were corrected using previously described methods, and TCRAD and TCRB definitions followed the IMGT database. The repertoires were analysed using immunoSEQ Analyzer 3.0 and VDJTools for basic statistics, V/J segment usage, diversity estimates, rarefaction and pairwise overlap. Diversity was estimated using the Chao1, ChaoE, Efron-Thisted, Shannon and inverse Simpson indices, and was also estimated on datasets down-sampled to the size of the smallest sample. For repertoire overlap, CDR3 nucleotide sequence, V gene and J gene had to match strictly, and clustering was done by Jaccard-based multidimensional scaling. On average, about 800,000 unique TCRB clonotypes were obtained from thymus samples, compared with 75,000 to 90,000 from blood samples.

The sequence links TRBV6-5 to TRBJ1-4, and the D gene may be TRBD1, 5 bases matching. The sequencing input was thymocytes. The sequence was collected from a girl in the first two years of life with a congenital heart defect. Donor details come from another sample of the same person, matched by shared clones. CDR3 reads: CASSSPGGRGEKLFF. The sequence in DNA is TGTGCCAGCAGTTCGCCGGGGGGTCGGGGTGAAAAACTGTTTTTT.